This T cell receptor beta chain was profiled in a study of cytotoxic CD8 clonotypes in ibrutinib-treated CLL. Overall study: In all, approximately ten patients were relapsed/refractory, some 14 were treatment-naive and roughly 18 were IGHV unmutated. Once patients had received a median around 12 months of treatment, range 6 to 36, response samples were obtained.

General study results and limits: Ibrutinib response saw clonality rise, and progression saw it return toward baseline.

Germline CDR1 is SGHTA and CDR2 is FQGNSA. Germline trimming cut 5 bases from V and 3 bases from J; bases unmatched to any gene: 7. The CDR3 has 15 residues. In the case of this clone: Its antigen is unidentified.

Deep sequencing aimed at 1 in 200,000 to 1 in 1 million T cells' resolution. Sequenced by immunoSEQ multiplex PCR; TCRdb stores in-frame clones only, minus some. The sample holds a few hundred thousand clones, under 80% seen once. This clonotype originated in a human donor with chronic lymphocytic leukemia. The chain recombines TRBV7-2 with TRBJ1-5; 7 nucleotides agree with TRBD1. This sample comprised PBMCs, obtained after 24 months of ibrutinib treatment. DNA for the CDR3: TGTGCCAGCAGCCCTCGACAGGGCATCAATCAGCCCCAGCATTTT. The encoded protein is CASSPRQGINQPQHF.